Listed below are T cell receptor beta chains from one sample, sequenced in a study of T-cell reconstitution after alpha-beta-depleted transplantation in children. In TCRdb, the PCR reads were re-called with MiXCR into one record per CDR3 protein. Among 200,000 to 250,000 distinct CDR3 sequences listed, roughly 23% were seen once. The starting material was PBMCs, obtained before TCRalphabeta/CD19-depleted stem cell transplant. The source of these receptors is a girl aged 2 to 9 with Fanconi anemia, due to receive a stem cell transplant. Both conserved end residues are part of each CDR3.

TRBV29-1	TRBJ2-7	CSASAGGREQHF
TRBV28	TRBJ2-7	CASSSPTDRVGMDF
TRBV2	TRBJ2-7	CASSWAVRGLLTYEQYF
TRBV7-2	TRBJ2-3	CASSFYGGGDLTDTQYF
TRBV20-1	TRBJ2-3	CSAERGASTDTQYF
TRBV7-3	TRBJ2-2	CASSLTFEGQAGELFF
TRBV10-3	TRBJ2-1	CAISEAVAQYHEQFF
TRBV18	TRBJ2-1	CASSPGTSNEQFF
TRBV7-2	TRBJ2-3	CASSSLASFTDTQYF
TRBV21-1	TRBJ1-2	CASSPRGQVYGYTF
TRBV29-1	TRBJ2-5	CSVDPAGDETQYF
TRBV6-6	TRBJ2-7	CASGVRVYEQYF
TRBV19	TRBJ2-1	CASSARRTGFQFF
TRBV18	TRBJ2-5	CASSPRPQETQYF
TRBV7-6	TRBJ2-7	CASSLTFSGGYEQYF
TRBV7-9	TRBJ2-7	CASSPNRGYEQYF
TRBV5-1	TRBJ2-3	CASSLDQVKGTQYF
TRBV29-1	TRBJ2-2	CSVGLAIRAGELFF
TRBV28	TRBJ2-1	CASSLPGTSGRNEQFF
TRBV29-1	TRBJ2-7	CSVEGGREQYF
TRBV6-5	TRBJ2-3	CASSYFGEGTDTQYF
TRBV20-1	TRBJ2-4	CSALQGWAKNIQYF